One T cell receptor beta chain is described in this entry. The antigen is not known. The record originates from a study of identical twins. Regarding the study as a whole: Invariant cells of the MAIT and iNKT types might have partly distorted the zero-insertion analyses. Cord blood beta clonotypes that were abundant carried fewer insertions, and memory repertoires showed no such trend.

Germline CDR1 and CDR2: SGHAT and FQNNGV. V was cut by 0 bases and J by 0 bases, with 8 bases left in between. The CDR3 has 15 amino acids. TCRdb itself ran the 5' RACE reads through MiXCR, one entry per CDR3 protein. The sample has roughly 720,000 distinct CDR3 sequences, 15% to 20% seen once. The data were also submitted as part of a second study, on T cells expressing NK-cell markers. From that second work: In several experiments, an anti-gamma-delta TCR antibody restricted sorting to alpha-beta TCR T cells.

The sequence derives from a woman aged 18-29 years in good health. The chain carries TRBV11-2 and TRBJ1-1; D is unresolved. The sequencing sample was made of PBMCs. CDR3 sequence (DNA): TGTGCCAGCAGCTTAGATGGGCAGCTGAACACTGAAGCTTTCTTT. This gives the protein CASSLDGQLNTEAFF.